This TCR beta chain is from a study of cytomegalovirus exposure and HLA in healthy donors. Study-level information: In terms of ancestry, the Caucasian-associated cluster contained about 81% of the approximately 400 genotyped donors.

This clone was recorded only once. The antigen remains undetermined. The germline CDR1 and CDR2 sequences are SGHTS and YDEGEE. This CDR3 is 16 amino acids long. Trimming took off 4 bases at V and 5 bases at J, with 21 bases between the two ends. General study findings and limits: Most TCR sequences were uncommon, yet certain public TCRs appeared in many donors.

In the PCR, 60 Vbeta and 13 Jbeta primers were used. Produced via immunoSEQ multiplex PCR; TCRdb's table is partial and in-frame only. The table shows approximately 190,000 clones, with 85% to 90% occurring only once. Material for sequencing was PBMCs. V gene TRBV5-8 combines with J gene TRBJ2-5, with D perhaps matching TRBD1 (6 bases). This receptor was obtained from a man aged 25 to 45 in good health and CMV-seronegative. The CDR3 DNA reads TGTGCCAGCAGCGTCTCAAGGGACACCCTCTTGGAGACCCAGTACTTC. Protein: CASSVSRDTLLETQYF. Drawing the rest from reference TRBV5-8 and TRBJ2-5, the complete variable domain is EAGVTQSPTHLIKTRGQQATLRCSPISGHTSVYWYQQALGLGLQFLLWYDEGEERNRGNFPPRFSGRQFPNYSSELNVNALELEDSALYLCASSVSRDTLLETQYFGPGTRLLVL.